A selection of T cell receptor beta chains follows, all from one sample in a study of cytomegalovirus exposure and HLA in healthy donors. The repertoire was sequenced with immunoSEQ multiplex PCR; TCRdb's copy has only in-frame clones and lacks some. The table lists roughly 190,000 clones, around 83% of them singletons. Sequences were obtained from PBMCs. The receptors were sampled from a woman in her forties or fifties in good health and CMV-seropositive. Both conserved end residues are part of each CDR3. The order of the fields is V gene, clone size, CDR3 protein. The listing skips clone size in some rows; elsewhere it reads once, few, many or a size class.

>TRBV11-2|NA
CASTINRGNEQFF
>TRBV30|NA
CAWSVRQDYGYTF
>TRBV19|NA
CASSISGGLIRVQYF
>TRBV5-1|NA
CASSLGSRPYEQYF
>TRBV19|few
CATTVGAGRTDTQYF
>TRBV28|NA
CASSRSGAYEQYF
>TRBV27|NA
CASSRSDRGDGYTF
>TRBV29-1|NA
CSVGRGLGLDTQYF
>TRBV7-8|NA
CASSPGGDGATNEKLFF
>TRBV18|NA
CASSPGQGNYGYTF
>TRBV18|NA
CASSPRGETQYF
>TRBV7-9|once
CASSLLAGVETQYF
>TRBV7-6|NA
CASSRGQGGYNEQFF
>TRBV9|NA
CASSVEEGNTEAFF
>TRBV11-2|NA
CASKETSGDTQYF
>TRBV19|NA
CASSIRGYTGELFF
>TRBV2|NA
CARTGGAGGEQYF
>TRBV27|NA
CASSRPGTYEQYF
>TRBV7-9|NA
CASSLTEATENYGYTF
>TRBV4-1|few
CASSQESGGSSGANVLTF
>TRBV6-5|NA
CASRDRRVASTEAFF
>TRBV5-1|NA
CASSLEGQILGYTF
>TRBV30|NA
CAWAGLGFNEQYF
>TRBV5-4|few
CASSLLGGNQPQHF
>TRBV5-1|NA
CASRKPGQDYNEQFF
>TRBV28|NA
CASGTPGQTYEQYF
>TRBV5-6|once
CASRGRGRSYNEQFF
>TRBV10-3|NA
CATSRQGEEDTQYF
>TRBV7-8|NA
CASSLERYYEQYF
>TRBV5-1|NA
CASRPRWDRDSFQYF
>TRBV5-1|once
CASSVTGAGEQYF
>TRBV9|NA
CASTPGLWADTQYF
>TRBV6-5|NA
CASSYIGVGNEQFF
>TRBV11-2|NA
CASSLVYEQFF
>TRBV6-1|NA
CASIPRDMPYGYTF
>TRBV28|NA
CASSLLTGTNEKLFF
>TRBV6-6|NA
CASRAPGEGNEQYF
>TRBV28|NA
CASRAGTGDPEAFF
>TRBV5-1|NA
CASSLSVTSALGYGYTF
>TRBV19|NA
CASSTTSQETQYF
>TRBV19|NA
CASTLGGGAISGNTIYF
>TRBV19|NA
CASRDRHYEQYF
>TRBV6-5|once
CASSYDRSRGDYGYTF
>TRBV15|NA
CATSRFSGGSGELFF
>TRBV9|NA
CASSPDSTSLLGSYNEQFF
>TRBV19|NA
CASSTFQGDTQYF
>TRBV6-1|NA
CASLQREGGYGYTF
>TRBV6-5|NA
CASTRTGELSPLHF
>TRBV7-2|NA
CASSPAGLGQPQHF
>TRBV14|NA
CASSQDSVNREQFF
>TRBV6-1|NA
CASSELGPPGYEQYF
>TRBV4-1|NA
CASSQGAGGLETQYF
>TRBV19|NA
CASSTPGTGAYYGYTF
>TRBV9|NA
CASSATPGYGYTF
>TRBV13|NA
CASSLRAKGTEAFF
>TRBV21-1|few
CASSNDRGKVSLHF
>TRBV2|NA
CASKLGTSGAPDSYEQYF